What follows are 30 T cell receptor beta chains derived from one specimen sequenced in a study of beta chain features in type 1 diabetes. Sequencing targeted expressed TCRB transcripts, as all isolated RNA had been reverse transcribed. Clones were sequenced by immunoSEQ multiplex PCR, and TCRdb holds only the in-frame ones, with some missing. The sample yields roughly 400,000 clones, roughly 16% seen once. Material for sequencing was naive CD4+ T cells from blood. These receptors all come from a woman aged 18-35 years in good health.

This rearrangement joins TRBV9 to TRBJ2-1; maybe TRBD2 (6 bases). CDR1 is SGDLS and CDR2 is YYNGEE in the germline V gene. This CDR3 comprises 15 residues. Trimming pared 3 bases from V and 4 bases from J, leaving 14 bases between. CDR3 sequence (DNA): TGTGCCAGCAGCGCCACCGGGAGCCAATACAATGAGCAGTTCTTC. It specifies CASSATGSQYNEQFF.

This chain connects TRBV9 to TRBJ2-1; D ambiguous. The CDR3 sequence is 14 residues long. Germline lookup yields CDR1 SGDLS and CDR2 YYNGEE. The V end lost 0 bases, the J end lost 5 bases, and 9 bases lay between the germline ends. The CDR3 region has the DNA TGTGCCAGCAGCGTAGAAGCAGGCAACAATGAGCAGTTCTTC. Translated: CASSVEAGNNEQFF.

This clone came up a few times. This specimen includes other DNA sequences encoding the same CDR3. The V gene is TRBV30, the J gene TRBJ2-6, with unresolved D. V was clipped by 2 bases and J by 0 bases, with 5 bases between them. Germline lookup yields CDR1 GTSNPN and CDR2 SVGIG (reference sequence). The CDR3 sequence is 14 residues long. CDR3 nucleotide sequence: TGTGCCTGGAGTCGCGGCTCTGGGGCCAACGTCCTGACTTTC. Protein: CAWSRGSGANVLTF.

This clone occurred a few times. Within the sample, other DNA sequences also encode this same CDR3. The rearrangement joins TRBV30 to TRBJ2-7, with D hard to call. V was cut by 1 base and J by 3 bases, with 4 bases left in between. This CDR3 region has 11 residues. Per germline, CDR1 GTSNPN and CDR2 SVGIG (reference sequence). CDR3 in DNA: TGTGCCTGGAGTGCTAGCTACGAGCAGTACTTC. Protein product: CAWSASYEQYF.

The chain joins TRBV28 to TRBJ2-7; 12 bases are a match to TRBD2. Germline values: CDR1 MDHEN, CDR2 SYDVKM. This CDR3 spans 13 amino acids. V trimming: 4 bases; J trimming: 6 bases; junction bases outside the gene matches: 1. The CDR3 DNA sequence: TGTGCCAGCAGTTCACTAGCGGGGGGCGAGCAGTACTTC. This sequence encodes CASSSLAGGEQYF. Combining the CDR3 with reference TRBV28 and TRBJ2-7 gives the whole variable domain DVKVTQSSRYLVKRTGEKVFLECVQDMDHENMFWYRQDPGLGLRLIYFSYDVKMKEKGDIPEGYSVSREKKERFSLILESASTNQTSMYLCASSSLAGGEQYFGPGTRLTVT.

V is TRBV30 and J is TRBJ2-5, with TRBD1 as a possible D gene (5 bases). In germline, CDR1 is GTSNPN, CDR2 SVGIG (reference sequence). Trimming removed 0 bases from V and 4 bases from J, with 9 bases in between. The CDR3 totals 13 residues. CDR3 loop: CAWSVKGAETQYF. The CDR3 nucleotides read TGTGCCTGGAGTGTAAAAGGGGCAGAGACCCAGTACTTC.

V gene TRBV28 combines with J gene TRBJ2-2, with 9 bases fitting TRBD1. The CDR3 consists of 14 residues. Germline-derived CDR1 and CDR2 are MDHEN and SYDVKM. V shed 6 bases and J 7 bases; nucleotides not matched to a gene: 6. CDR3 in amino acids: CASRGQGGIGELFF. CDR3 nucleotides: TGTGCCAGCAGGGGACAGGGAGGTATCGGGGAGCTGTTTTTT.

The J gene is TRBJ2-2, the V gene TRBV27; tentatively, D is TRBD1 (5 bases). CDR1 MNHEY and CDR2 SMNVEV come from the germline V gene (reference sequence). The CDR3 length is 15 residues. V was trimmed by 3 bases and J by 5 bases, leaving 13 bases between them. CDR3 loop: CASSFRQGLTGELFF. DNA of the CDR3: TGTGCCAGCAGTTTTCGGCAGGGCCTAACCGGGGAGCTGTTTTTT.

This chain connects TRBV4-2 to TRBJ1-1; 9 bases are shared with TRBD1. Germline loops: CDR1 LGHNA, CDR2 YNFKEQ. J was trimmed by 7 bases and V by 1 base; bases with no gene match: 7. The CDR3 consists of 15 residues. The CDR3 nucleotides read TGTGCCAGCAGCCAAGCCGGGGGACAGGGTCATGAAGCTTTCTTT. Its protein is CASSQAGGQGHEAFF.

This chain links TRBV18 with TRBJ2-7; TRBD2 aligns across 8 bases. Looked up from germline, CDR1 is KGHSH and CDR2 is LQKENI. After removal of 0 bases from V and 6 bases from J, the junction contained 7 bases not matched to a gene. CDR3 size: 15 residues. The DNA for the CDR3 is TGTGCCAGCTCACCACCGGGACTAGATCTCCGCGAGCAGTACTTC. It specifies CASSPPGLDLREQYF.

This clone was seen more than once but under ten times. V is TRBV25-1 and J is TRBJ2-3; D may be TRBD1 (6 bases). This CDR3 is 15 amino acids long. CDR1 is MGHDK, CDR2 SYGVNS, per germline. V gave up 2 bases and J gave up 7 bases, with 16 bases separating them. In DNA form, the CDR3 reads TGTGCCAGCAGTGAACCCCCGATCAGGGGATATACGCAGTATTTT. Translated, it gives CASSEPPIRGYTQYF.

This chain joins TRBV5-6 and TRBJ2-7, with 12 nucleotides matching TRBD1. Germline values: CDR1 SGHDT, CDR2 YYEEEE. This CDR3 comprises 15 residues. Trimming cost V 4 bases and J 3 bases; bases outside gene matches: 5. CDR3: CASSGGQGAFYEQYF. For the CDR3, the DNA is TGTGCCAGCAGCGGGGGACAGGGGGCTTTCTACGAGCAGTACTTC.

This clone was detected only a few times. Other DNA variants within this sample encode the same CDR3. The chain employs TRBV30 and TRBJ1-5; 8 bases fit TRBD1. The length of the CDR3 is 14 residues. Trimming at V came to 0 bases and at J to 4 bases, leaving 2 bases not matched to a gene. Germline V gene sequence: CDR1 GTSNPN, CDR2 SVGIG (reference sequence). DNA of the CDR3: TGTGCCTGGAGTGTACAGGGGGGAAATCAGCCCCAGCATTTT. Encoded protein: CAWSVQGGNQPQHF.

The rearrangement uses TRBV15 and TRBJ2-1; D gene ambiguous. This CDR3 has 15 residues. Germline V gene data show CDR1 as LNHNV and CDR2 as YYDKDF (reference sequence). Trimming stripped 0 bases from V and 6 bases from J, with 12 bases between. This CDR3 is CATSRDVAPFNEQFF. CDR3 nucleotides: TGTGCCACCAGCAGAGATGTAGCTCCTTTCAATGAGCAGTTCTTC.

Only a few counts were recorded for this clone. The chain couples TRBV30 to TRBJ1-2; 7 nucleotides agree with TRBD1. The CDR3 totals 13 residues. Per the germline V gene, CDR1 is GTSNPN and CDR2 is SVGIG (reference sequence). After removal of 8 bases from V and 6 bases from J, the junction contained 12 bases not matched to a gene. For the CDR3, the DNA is TGTGCCCGGGTGACAGGGTCTGTGGATGGCTACACCTTC. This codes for CARVTGSVDGYTF.

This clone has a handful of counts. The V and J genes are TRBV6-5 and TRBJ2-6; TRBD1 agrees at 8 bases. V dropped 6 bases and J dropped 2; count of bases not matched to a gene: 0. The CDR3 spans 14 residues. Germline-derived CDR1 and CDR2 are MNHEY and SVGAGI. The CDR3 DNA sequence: TGTGCCAGCAGGACAGGGGCTGGGGCCAACGTCCTGACTTTC. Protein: CASRTGAGANVLTF.

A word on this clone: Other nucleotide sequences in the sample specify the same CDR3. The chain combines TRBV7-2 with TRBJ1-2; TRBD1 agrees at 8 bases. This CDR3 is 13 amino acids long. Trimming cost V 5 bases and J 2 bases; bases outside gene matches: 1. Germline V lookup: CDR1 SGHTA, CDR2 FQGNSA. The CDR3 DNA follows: TGTGCCAGCAGCAGGGACAGGAACTATGGCTACACCTTC. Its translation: CASSRDRNYGYTF. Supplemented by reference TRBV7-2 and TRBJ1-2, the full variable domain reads GAGVSQSPSNKVTEKGKDVELRCDPISGHTALYWYRQSLGQGLEFLIYFQGNSAPDKSGLPSDRFSAERTGGSVSTLTIQRTQQEDSAVYLCASSRDRNYGYTFGSGTRLTVV.

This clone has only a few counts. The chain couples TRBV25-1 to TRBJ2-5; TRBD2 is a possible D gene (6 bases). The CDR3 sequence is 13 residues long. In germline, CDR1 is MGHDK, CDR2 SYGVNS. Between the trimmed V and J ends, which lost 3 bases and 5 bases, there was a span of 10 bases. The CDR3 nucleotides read TGTGCCAGCAGTGAGGCTGGGAGGGAGACCCAGTACTTC. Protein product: CASSEAGRETQYF.

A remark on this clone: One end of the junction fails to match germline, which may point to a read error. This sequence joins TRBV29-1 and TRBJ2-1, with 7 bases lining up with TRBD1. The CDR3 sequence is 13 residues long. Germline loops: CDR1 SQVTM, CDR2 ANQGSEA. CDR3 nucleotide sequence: TGCAGCGTTGAAGACCCAACAGGGGCCTCCTCGCTCTTC. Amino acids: CSVEDPTGASSLF.

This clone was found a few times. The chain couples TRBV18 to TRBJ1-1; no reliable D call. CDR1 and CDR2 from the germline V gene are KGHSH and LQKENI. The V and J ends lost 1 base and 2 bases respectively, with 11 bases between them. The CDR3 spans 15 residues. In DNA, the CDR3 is TGTGCCAGCTCACCACTTAATGGCGGCAACACTGAAGCTTTCTTT. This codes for CASSPLNGGNTEAFF.

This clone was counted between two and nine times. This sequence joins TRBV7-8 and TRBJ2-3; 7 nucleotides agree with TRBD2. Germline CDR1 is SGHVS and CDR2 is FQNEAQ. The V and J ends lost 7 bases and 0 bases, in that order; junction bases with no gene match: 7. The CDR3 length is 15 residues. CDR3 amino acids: CASISSGHSTDTQYF. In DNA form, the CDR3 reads TGTGCCAGCATCTCTAGCGGCCATAGCACAGATACGCAGTATTTT.

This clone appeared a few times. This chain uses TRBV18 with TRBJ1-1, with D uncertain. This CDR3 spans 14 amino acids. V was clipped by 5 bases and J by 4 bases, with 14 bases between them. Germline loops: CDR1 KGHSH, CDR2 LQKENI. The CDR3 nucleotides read TGTGCCAGCTCAGAGTACGCGGGCAGCACTGAAGCTTTCTTT. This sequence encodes CASSEYAGSTEAFF.

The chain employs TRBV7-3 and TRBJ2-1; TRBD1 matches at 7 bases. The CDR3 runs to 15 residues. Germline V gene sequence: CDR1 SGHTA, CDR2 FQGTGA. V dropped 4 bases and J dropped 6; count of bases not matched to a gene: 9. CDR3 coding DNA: TGTGCCAGCAGCTCCCCGACAGGGCTGGGCAATGAGCAGTTCTTC. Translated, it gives CASSSPTGLGNEQFF. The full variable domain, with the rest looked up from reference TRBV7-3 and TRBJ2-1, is GAGVSQTPSNKVTEKGKYVELRCDPISGHTALYWYRQSLGQGPEFLIYFQGTGAADDSGLPNDRFFAVRPEGSVSTLKIQRTERGDSAVYLCASSSPTGLGNEQFFGPGTRLTVL.

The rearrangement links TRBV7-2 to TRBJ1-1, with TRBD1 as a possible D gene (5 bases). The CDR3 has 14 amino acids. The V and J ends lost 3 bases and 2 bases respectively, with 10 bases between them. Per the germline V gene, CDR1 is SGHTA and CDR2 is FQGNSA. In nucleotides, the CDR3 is TGTGCCAGCAGCTTGGGGCAGGGTAACACTGAAGCTTTCTTT. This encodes CASSLGQGNTEAFF. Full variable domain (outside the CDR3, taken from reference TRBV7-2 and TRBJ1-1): GAGVSQSPSNKVTEKGKDVELRCDPISGHTALYWYRQSLGQGLEFLIYFQGNSAPDKSGLPSDRFSAERTGGSVSTLTIQRTQQEDSAVYLCASSLGQGNTEAFFGQGTRLTVV.

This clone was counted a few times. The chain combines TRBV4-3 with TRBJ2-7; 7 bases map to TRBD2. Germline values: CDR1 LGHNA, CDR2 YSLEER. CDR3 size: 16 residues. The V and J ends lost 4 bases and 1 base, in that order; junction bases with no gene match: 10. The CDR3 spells CASSRGLGVGSYEQYF. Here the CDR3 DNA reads TGCGCCAGCAGCCGAGGACTAGGAGTAGGTTCCTACGAGCAGTACTTC.

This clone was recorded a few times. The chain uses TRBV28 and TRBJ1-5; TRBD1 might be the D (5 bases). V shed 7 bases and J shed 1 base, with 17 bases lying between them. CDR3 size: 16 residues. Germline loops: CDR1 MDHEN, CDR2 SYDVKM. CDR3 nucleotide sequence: TGTGCCAGCACCCTAGGAGGGGCGGTGAGCAATCAGCCCCAGCATTTT. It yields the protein CASTLGGAVSNQPQHF.

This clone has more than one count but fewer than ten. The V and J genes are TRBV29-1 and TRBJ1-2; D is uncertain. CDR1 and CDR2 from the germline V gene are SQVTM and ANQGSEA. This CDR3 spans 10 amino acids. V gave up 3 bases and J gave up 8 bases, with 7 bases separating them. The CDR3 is CSVDRNGYTF. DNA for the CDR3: TGCAGCGTTGACAGAAACGGCTACACCTTC.

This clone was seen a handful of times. CDR3: CASINGAGNTEAFF. For the CDR3, the DNA is TGTGCCAGCATCAATGGGGCAGGGAACACTGAAGCTTTCTTT. The chain couples TRBV6-6 to TRBJ1-1; D is possibly TRBD1 (5 bases). With 7 bases removed from V and 1 base from J, the gap between germline ends came to 13 bases. This CDR3 region has 14 residues. Germline CDR1 reads MNHNY; CDR2 reads SVGAGI (reference sequence).

CDR3 sequence reads: CAWSGQGASNEKLFF. In DNA form, the CDR3 reads TGTGCCTGGAGTGGACAGGGGGCGTCTAATGAAAAACTGTTTTTT. The J gene is TRBJ1-4, the V gene TRBV30; 10 nucleotides line up with TRBD1. The CDR3 extends over 15 amino acids. Germline CDR1 and CDR2: GTSNPN and SVGIG (reference sequence). J gave up 3 bases and V 1 base, and 2 bases lay outside the gene matches. The complete variable domain, with remaining parts taken from reference TRBV30 and TRBJ1-4, reads SQTIHQWPATLVQPVGSPLSLECTVEGTSNPNLYWYRQAAGRGLQLLFYSVGIGQISSEVPQNLSASRPQDRQFILSSKKLLLSDSGFYLCAWSGQGASNEKLFFGSGTQLSVL.

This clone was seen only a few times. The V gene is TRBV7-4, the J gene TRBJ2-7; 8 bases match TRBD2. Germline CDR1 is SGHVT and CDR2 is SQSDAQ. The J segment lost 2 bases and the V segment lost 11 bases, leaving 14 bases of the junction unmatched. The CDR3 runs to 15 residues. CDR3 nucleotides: TGTGCCGCCGACCCCCAGCGGGAGTTCCCCTACGAGCAGTACTTC. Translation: CAADPQREFPYEQYF.